This passage covers 31 T cell receptor beta chains from one sample sequenced in a study of cytomegalovirus exposure and HLA in healthy donors. This PCR relied on a set of 60 Vbeta primers and 13 Jbeta primers. Generated by immunoSEQ multiplex PCR, the TCRdb table keeps only in-frame clones and is missing some. The table lists approximately 120,000 clones, 69% of them singletons. The sample was PBMCs. The receptor set was obtained from a woman in her seventies in good health and CMV-seropositive.

This chain links TRBV6-4 with TRBJ1-1; a possible D gene is TRBD1 (6 bases). This CDR3 comprises 14 residues. V was clipped by 5 bases and J by 4 bases, with 14 bases between them. Per the germline V gene, CDR1 is MRHNA and CDR2 is SNTAGT. The chain's CDR3 is CASSPDRLGTEAFF. CDR3 DNA: TGTGCCAGCAGTCCCGACAGGCTCGGCACTGAAGCTTTCTTT.

The gene calls are TRBV30 and TRBJ1-2; 8 nucleotides agree with TRBD1. With V trimmed by 3 bases and J by 5 bases, 2 bases remained unmatched. Germline V CDR1 and CDR2: GTSNPN, SVGIG (reference sequence). The CDR3 is 12 residues long. The CDR3 nucleotides read TGTGCCTGGAGGACAGGGGTTTATGGCTACACCTTC. Translating gives CAWRTGVYGYTF.

The chain uses TRBV30 and TRBJ1-3; possibly TRBD1 for D (6 bases). Germline V gene sequence: CDR1 GTSNPN, CDR2 SVGIG (reference sequence). V gave up 2 bases and J gave up 2 bases, with 19 bases separating them. The CDR3 runs to 17 residues. CDR3 sequence: CAWSRSTGLGTGNTIYF. The CDR3 DNA reads TGTGCCTGGAGTAGGTCTACAGGGCTGGGCACTGGAAACACCATATATTTT.

The genes are TRBV6-1 and TRBJ2-5; the match to TRBD2 covers 7 bases. Trimming removed 5 bases from V and 4 bases from J; junction bases left unmatched: 10. This CDR3 is 15 amino acids long. Per germline, CDR1 MNHNS and CDR2 SASEGT. The chain's CDR3 is CASSNGRAGVETQYF. The CDR3 DNA sequence: TGTGCCAGCAGTAATGGTCGGGCGGGGGTAGAGACCCAGTACTTC.

The chain combines TRBV6-1 with TRBJ2-1; 12 bases line up with TRBD2. The germline CDR1 and CDR2 sequences are MNHNS and SASEGT. CDR3 length: 15 residues. Trimming cost V 3 bases and J 9 bases; bases outside gene matches: 6. CDR3: CASSDLAGGRGEQFF. The CDR3 DNA is TGTGCCAGCAGTGACCTAGCGGGGGGGCGCGGTGAGCAGTTCTTC.

CDR3 sequence reads: CASSQDYRVYQETQYF. The DNA for the CDR3 is TGCGCCAGCAGCCAAGATTACAGGGTGTACCAAGAGACCCAGTACTTC. The chain recombines TRBV4-3 with TRBJ2-5, with D possibly matching TRBD1 (6 bases). The CDR3 is 16 amino acids. Trimming took 0 bases from V and 0 from J, leaving 11 bases between them. The germline CDR1 and CDR2 sequences are LGHNA and YSLEER.

The chain joins TRBV6-4 to TRBJ1-2, with D perhaps TRBD1 (6 bases). Germline CDR1 is MRHNA and CDR2 is SNTAGT. V was trimmed by 0 bases and J by 8 bases, leaving 13 bases between them. The CDR3 is 14 residues long. The DNA for the CDR3 is TGTGCCAGCAGTGACTCGATAGGGGGTGGCGGCTACACCTTC. Its protein is CASSDSIGGGGYTF.

V is TRBV19 and J is TRBJ1-2; possibly TRBD1 for D (6 bases). Germline loops: CDR1 LNHDA, CDR2 SQIVND (reference sequence). Deletions cut 6 bases from V and 2 bases from J, with 10 bases between. The CDR3 contains 13 residues. In DNA form, the CDR3 reads TGTGCCAGTAGCATCACAGGGAACTATGGCTACACCTTC. As protein: CASSITGNYGYTF.

The rearrangement joins TRBV5-1 to TRBJ2-7, with 7 positions matching TRBD2. The CDR3 has 14 residues. Germline values: CDR1 SGHRS, CDR2 YFSETQ. The trim removed 4 bases at V and 3 bases at J, leaving 7 bases unmatched. The CDR3 sequence: CASSGQGGDYEQYF. The CDR3, as DNA: TGCGCCAGCAGCGGTCAGGGAGGGGACTACGAGCAGTACTTC.

The chain links TRBV7-7 to TRBJ2-5; D may be TRBD2 (5 bases). Germline V gene lookup returns CDR1 SSHAT and CDR2 FNYEAQ (reference sequence). There are 15 residues in the CDR3. The germline V and J ends were trimmed by 5 bases and 5 bases, with 18 bases remaining between them. CDR3 sequence (DNA): TGTGCCAGCAGCCCCGGAGGCGGGCTAATGGAGACCCAGTACTTC. Translating gives CASSPGGGLMETQYF.

J is TRBJ2-3 and V is TRBV4-3; TRBD2 matches 10 bases. After removal of 1 base from V and 7 bases from J, the junction contained 5 bases not matched to a gene. The CDR3 covers 15 residues. Germline CDR1 reads LGHNA; CDR2 reads YSLEER. Here the CDR3 DNA reads TGCGCCAGCAGCCAAGTTAGGGGACTAGCGAATACGCAGTATTTT. It yields the protein CASSQVRGLANTQYF.

V and J are TRBV6-1 and TRBJ1-2, with D perhaps TRBD1 (5 bases). Between the trimmed V and J ends, which lost 2 bases and 4 bases, there was a span of 8 bases. Looked up from germline, CDR1 is MNHNS and CDR2 is SASEGT. The length of the CDR3 is 13 residues. The CDR3 here is CASSERGTYGYTF. In DNA form, the CDR3 reads TGTGCCAGCAGTGAAAGGGGAACCTATGGCTACACCTTC.

This clone has just one count. This sample includes further DNA sequences coding for the same CDR3. The V call is TRBV15, the J call TRBJ2-1; 11 nucleotides line up with TRBD2. Germline CDR1 reads LNHNV; CDR2 reads YYDKDF (reference sequence). The J segment lost 5 bases and the V segment lost 2 bases, leaving 8 bases of the junction unmatched. CDR3 length equals 17 residues. The CDR3 nucleotides read TGTGCCACCAGCAGACTCTCGGGACTAGCGGAAAACAATGAGCAGTTCTTC. Protein product: CATSRLSGLAENNEQFF. Full variable domain (rest looked up from reference TRBV15 and TRBJ2-1): DAMVIQNPRYQVTQFGKPVTLSCSQTLNHNVMYWYQQKSSQAPKLLFHYYDKDFNNEADTPDNFQSRRPNTSFCFLDIRSPGLGDTAMYLCATSRLSGLAENNEQFFGPGTRLTVL.

V gene TRBV2 combines with J gene TRBJ1-1, with unresolved D. The CDR3 is 12 residues long. Germline V gene data show CDR1 as SNHLY and CDR2 as FYNNEI. V lost 4 bases to trimming and J lost 10 bases, with 13 bases between them. The CDR3 DNA reads as TGTGCCAGCAGTGCCGGGCCGGAGGGAGCTTTCTTT. Translated, it gives CASSAGPEGAFF.

This chain's CDR3 is CAWNNRVVEPQHF. CDR3 in DNA: TGTGCCTGGAACAACAGGGTGGTGGAGCCCCAGCATTTT. The V gene is TRBV30, the J gene TRBJ1-5, with D maybe TRBD1 (6 bases). There are 13 residues in the CDR3. Germline V CDR1 and CDR2: GTSNPN, SVGIG (reference sequence). The V and J ends lost 4 bases and 8 bases respectively, with 15 bases between them.

The chain employs TRBV18 and TRBJ2-2; 10 nucleotides match TRBD1. The CDR3 has 16 residues. The ends lost 3 bases at V and 7 bases at J; junction bases unmatched: 8. CDR1 KGHSH and CDR2 LQKENI come from the germline V gene. The CDR3 bases are TGTGCCAGCTCACCCGGGACAGGGGCTGCTAACGGGGAGCTGTTTTTT. Translating gives CASSPGTGAANGELFF.

This clone was seen just once. The V call is TRBV7-2, the J call TRBJ1-1; tentative D call: TRBD1 (5 bases). V lost 5 bases and J 10 bases, leaving 17 bases between the germline ends. Germline CDR1 reads SGHTA; CDR2 reads FQGNSA. CDR3 size: 13 residues. CDR3 sequence reads: CASSQIMGEAAFF. In nucleotides, the CDR3 is TGTGCCAGCAGCCAGATTATGGGGGAGGCAGCTTTCTTT.

Only a few counts were recorded for this clone. V is TRBV4-2 and J is TRBJ1-3; D uncertain. CDR1 is LGHNA, CDR2 YNFKEQ, per germline. The ends were cut back, 5 bases at V and 0 bases at J, with 14 bases in the middle. CDR3 length equals 16 residues. The CDR3 region has the DNA TGTGCCAGCAGCGCGGGCCCGAAAAACTCTGGAAACACCATATATTTT. Protein: CASSAGPKNSGNTIYF.

V gene TRBV7-9 combines with J gene TRBJ1-4; TRBD1 matches 8 bases. Trimming cost V 1 base and J 8 bases; bases outside gene matches: 6. Germline-derived CDR1 and CDR2 are SEHNR and FQNEAQ (reference sequence). The CDR3 consists of 15 residues. The CDR3 loop is CASSLGQGAREKLFF. CDR3 DNA sequence: TGTGCCAGCAGCTTAGGGCAGGGGGCTCGAGAAAAACTGTTTTTT.

This clone was recorded a few times. The chain carries TRBV5-1 and TRBJ2-3; tentatively, D is TRBD2 (5 bases). The germline CDR1 and CDR2 sequences are SGHRS and YFSETQ. The CDR3 length is 15 residues. Between the trimmed V and J ends, which lost 4 bases and 2 bases, there was a span of 14 bases. CDR3 sequence reads: CASSPGGRHTDTQYF. As DNA, the CDR3 is TGCGCCAGCAGCCCTGGAGGCAGGCACACAGATACGCAGTATTTT.

The chain combines TRBV2 with TRBJ2-3; D is unclear. CDR3 length equals 13 residues. The V gene's germline CDR1 is SNHLY and CDR2 FYNNEI. Trimming shortened V by 7 bases and J by 0 bases, and 8 bases separated the two germline ends. Here the CDR3 reads CASISRSTDTQYF. As DNA, the CDR3 is TGTGCCAGCATATCCCGGAGCACAGATACGCAGTATTTT.

Only one count was recorded for this clone. The rearrangement joins TRBV4-2 to TRBJ2-3; no definite D call. Germline CDR1 reads LGHNA; CDR2 reads YNFKEQ. The CDR3 consists of 15 residues. Trimming stripped 4 bases from V and 0 bases from J, with 11 bases between. CDR3 region: CASSRNSRSTDTQYF. In DNA form, the CDR3 reads TGTGCCAGCAGCCGAAACTCCCGAAGCACAGATACGCAGTATTTT.

V and J are TRBV4-3 and TRBJ2-2; the D is unclear. Germline V gene sequence: CDR1 LGHNA, CDR2 YSLEER. Trimming stripped 0 bases from V and 8 bases from J, with 13 bases between. The CDR3 is made up of 15 amino acids. CDR3 coding DNA: TGCGCCAGCAGCCAAGATTACAATATTCCGGGGGAGCTGTTTTTT. Protein product: CASSQDYNIPGELFF.

The rearrangement uses TRBV6-6 and TRBJ2-2; 9 bases line up with TRBD1. The CDR3 sequence is 16 residues long. The J segment lost 6 bases and the V segment lost 6 bases, leaving 11 bases of the junction unmatched. Per the germline V gene, CDR1 is MNHNY and CDR2 is SVGAGI (reference sequence). CDR3 bases: TGTGCCAGCAGCTCAACCACAGGGGGCTTTGCCGGGGAGCTGTTTTTT. It yields the protein CASSSTTGGFAGELFF.

V gene TRBV7-9 combines with J gene TRBJ1-1, with D possibly being TRBD1 (6 bases). Germline CDR1 SEHNR, CDR2 FQNEAQ (reference sequence). This CDR3 has 15 amino acids. V lost 4 bases and J lost 0, with 12 bases in between. This CDR3 reads CASSSGGRVNTEAFF. DNA of the CDR3: TGTGCCAGCAGCTCCGGGGGGCGCGTGAACACTGAAGCTTTCTTT.

The chain links TRBV18 to TRBJ1-2; D possibly corresponds to TRBD1 (5 bases). Germline V CDR1 and CDR2: KGHSH, LQKENI. This CDR3 has 15 amino acids. The V gene lost 0 bases and the J gene lost 2 bases, with 10 bases spanning the gap. The CDR3 bases are TGTGCCAGCTCACCACCGACAGCCCGAAACTATGGCTACACCTTC. Residues: CASSPPTARNYGYTF.

This clone was observed a few times. This chain joins TRBV9 and TRBJ1-1, with 9 bases lining up with TRBD1. The CDR3 has 15 amino acids. Germline trimming cut 4 bases from V and 1 base from J; bases unmatched to any gene: 5. The germline gives CDR1 SGDLS, CDR2 YYNGEE. CDR3 protein: CASSIWTGENTEAFF. In nucleotides, the CDR3 is TGTGCCAGCAGCATCTGGACAGGGGAGAACACTGAAGCTTTCTTT.

The chain combines TRBV6-6 with TRBJ2-1, with a weak D call TRBD1 (6 bases). The germline V gene encodes CDR1 MNHNY and CDR2 SVGAGI (reference sequence). Trimming removed 5 bases at V and 4 bases at J, with 9 bases between. This CDR3 has 13 residues. The CDR3 protein is CASSQGQYNEQFF. CDR3 bases: TGTGCCAGCAGTCAAGGACAGTACAATGAGCAGTTCTTC.

This sequence joins TRBV15 and TRBJ1-3; unclear D gene. The CDR3 loop spans 15 amino acids. CDR1 and CDR2 (germline): LNHNV, YYDKDF (reference sequence). Between the trimmed V and J ends, which lost 3 bases and 0 bases, there was a span of 9 bases. For the CDR3, the DNA is TGTGCCACCAGCAGGCACCGGGGCTCTGGAAACACCATATATTTT. Translated: CATSRHRGSGNTIYF.

V usage is TRBV5-1 and J usage is TRBJ1-6; 7 positions agree with TRBD1. Germline CDR1 reads SGHRS; CDR2 reads YFSETQ. With 7 bases clipped from V and 7 bases from J, the junction kept 17 bases outside the gene matches. This CDR3 contains 17 residues. CDR3 sequence reads: CASAIGSTTGRNSPLHF. CDR3 bases: TGCGCCAGCGCCATTGGGTCCACGACAGGGAGGAATTCACCCCTCCACTTT.

The chain combines TRBV5-6 with TRBJ2-1; unclear D gene. CDR1 SGHDT and CDR2 YYEEEE come from the germline V gene. This CDR3 is built from 14 residues. V was shortened by 1 base and J by 0 bases, with 5 bases between the two germline ends. For the CDR3, the DNA is TGTGCCAGCAGCTTGTGGAGCTCCTACAATGAGCAGTTCTTC. Its protein is CASSLWSSYNEQFF.